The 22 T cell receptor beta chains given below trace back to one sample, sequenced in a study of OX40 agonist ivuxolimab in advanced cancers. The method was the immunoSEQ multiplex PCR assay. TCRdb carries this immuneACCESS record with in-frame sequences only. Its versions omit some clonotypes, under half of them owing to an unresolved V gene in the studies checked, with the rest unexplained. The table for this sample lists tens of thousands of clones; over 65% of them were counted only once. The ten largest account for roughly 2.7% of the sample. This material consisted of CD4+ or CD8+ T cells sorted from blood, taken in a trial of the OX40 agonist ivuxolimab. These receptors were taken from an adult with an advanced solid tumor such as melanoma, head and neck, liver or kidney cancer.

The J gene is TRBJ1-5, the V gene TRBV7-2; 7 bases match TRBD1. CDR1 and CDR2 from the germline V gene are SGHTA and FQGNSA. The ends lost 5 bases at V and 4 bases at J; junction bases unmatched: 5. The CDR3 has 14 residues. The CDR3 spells CASSGDSRNQPQHF. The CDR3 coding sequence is TGTGCCAGCAGCGGGGACAGCAGAAATCAGCCCCAGCATTTT.

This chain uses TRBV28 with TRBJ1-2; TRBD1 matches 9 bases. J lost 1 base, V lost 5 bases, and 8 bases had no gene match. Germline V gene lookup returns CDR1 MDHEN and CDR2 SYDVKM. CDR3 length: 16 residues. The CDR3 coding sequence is TGTGCCAGCAGTACAACCGGGACAGGGCTTAACTATGGCTACACCTTC. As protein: CASSTTGTGLNYGYTF.

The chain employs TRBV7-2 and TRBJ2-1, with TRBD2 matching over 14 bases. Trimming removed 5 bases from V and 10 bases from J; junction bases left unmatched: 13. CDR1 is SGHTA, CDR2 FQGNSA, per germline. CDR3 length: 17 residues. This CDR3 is CASSPRGLAGANREQFF. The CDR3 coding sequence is TGTGCCAGCAGCCCCAGGGGACTAGCGGGGGCAAATAGGGAGCAGTTCTTC. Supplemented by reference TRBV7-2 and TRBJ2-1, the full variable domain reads GAGVSQSPSNKVTEKGKDVELRCDPISGHTALYWYRQSLGQGLEFLIYFQGNSAPDKSGLPSDRFSAERTGGSVSTLTIQRTQQEDSAVYLCASSPRGLAGANREQFFGPGTRLTVL.

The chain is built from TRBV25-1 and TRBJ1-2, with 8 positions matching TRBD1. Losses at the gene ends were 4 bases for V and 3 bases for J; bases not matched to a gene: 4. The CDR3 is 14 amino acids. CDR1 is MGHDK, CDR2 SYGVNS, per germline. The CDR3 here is CASSGDRGYYGYTF. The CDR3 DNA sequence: TGTGCCAGCAGTGGTGACAGGGGATACTATGGCTACACCTTC.

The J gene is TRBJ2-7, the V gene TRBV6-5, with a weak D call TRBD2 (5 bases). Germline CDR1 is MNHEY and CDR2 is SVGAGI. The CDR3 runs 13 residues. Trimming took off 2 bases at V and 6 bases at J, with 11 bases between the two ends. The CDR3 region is CASSYTEGREQYF. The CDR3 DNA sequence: TGTGCCAGCAGTTACACCGAGGGTCGCGAGCAGTACTTC.

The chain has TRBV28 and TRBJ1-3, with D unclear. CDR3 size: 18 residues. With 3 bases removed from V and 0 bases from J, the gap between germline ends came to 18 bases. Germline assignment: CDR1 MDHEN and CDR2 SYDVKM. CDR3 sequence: CASSFETSLAPSGNTIYF. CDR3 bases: TGTGCCAGCAGTTTTGAGACTTCCTTAGCCCCCTCTGGAAACACCATATATTTT. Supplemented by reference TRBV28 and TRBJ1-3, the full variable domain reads DVKVTQSSRYLVKRTGEKVFLECVQDMDHENMFWYRQDPGLGLRLIYFSYDVKMKEKGDIPEGYSVSREKKERFSLILESASTNQTSMYLCASSFETSLAPSGNTIYFGEGSWLTVV.

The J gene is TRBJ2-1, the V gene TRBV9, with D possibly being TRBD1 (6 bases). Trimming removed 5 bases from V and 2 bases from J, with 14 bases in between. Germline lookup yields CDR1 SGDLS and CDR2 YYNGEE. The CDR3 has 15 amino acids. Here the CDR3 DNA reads TGTGCCAGCAGTCCCTCAGGGGATCCCTACAATGAGCAGTTCTTC. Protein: CASSPSGDPYNEQFF.

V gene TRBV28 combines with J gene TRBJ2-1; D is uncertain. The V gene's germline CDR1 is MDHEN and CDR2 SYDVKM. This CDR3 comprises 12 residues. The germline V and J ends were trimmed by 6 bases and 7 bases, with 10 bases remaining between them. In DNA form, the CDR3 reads TGTGCCAGCAGCTCCCCTGGGAATGAGCAGTTCTTC. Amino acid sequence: CASSSPGNEQFF.

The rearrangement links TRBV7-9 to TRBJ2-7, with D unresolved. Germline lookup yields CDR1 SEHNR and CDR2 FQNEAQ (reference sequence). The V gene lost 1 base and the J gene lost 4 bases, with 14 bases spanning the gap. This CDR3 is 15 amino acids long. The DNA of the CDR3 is TGTGCCAGCAGCTTAGAAGCCTATTCTTATTACGAGCAGTACGTC. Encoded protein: CASSLEAYSYYEQYV.

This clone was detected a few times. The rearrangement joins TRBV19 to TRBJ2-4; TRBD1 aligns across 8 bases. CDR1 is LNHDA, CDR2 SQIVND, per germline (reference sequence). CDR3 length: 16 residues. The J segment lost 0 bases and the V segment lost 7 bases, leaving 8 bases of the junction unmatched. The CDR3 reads CASNSRRGLAKNIQYF. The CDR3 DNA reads TGTGCCAGTAACAGCCGCAGGGGGCTAGCCAAAAACATTCAGTACTTC.

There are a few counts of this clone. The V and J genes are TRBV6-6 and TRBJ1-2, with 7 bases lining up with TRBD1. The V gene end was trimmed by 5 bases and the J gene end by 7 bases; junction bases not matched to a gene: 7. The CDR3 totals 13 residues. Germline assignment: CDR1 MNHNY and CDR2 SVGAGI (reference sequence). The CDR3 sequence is CASSPRQGTGYTF. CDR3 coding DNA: TGTGCCAGCAGTCCAAGACAGGGCACTGGCTACACCTTC.

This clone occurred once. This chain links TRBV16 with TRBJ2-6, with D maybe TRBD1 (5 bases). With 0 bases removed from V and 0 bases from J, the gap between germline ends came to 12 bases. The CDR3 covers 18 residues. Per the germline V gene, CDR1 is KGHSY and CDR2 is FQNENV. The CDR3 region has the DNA TGTGCCAGCAGCCAATCCTCAGGGATCGGCTCTGGGGCCAACGTCCTGACTTTC. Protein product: CASSQSSGIGSGANVLTF.

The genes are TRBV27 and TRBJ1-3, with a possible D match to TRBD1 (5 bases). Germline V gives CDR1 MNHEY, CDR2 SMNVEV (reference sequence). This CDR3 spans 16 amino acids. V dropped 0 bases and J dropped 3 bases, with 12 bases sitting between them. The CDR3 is CASSLSGWGVGNTIYF. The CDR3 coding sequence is TGTGCCAGCAGTTTATCAGGGTGGGGGGTTGGAAACACCATATATTTT.

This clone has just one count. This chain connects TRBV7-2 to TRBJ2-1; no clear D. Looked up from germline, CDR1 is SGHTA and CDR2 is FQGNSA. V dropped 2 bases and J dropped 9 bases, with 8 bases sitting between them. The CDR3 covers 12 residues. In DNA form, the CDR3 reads TGTGCCAGCAGCTTACGTGAACTTGAGCAGTTCTTC. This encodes CASSLRELEQFF.

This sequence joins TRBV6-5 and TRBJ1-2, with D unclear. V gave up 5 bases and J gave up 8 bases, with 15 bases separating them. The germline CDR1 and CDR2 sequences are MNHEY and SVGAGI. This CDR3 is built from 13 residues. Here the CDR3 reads CASSGYSTMGYTF. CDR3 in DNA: TGTGCCAGCAGTGGCTATTCTACTATGGGCTACACCTTC.

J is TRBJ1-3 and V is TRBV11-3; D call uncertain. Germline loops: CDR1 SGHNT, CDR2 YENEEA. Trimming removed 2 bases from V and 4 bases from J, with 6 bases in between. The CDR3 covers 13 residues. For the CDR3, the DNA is TGTGCCAGCAGCTTAAATCCCGGAAACACCATATATTTT. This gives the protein CASSLNPGNTIYF.

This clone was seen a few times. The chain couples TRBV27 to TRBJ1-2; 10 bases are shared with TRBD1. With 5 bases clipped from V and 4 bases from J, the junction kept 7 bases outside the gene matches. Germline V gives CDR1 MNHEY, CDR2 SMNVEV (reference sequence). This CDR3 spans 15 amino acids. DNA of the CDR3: TGTGCCAGCAGTCCAGACAGGGGGCGAGGCTATGGCTACACCTTC. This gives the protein CASSPDRGRGYGYTF.

This chain's CDR3 is CASRLASSGVAETQYF. CDR3 in DNA: TGCGCCAGCAGACTCGCCTCTAGCGGAGTCGCGGAGACCCAGTACTTC. The gene calls are TRBV5-1 and TRBJ2-5; 7 positions agree with TRBD2. CDR1 is SGHRS and CDR2 is YFSETQ in the germline V gene. V lost 5 bases and J lost 5; bases outside the gene matches: 15. The CDR3 loop spans 16 amino acids.

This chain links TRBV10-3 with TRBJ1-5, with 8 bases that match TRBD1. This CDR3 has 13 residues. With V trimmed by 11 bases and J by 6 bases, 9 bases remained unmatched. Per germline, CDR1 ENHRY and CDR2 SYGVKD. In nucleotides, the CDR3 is TGTGCCGCGCAGGGGGCAGGCAGTCAGCCCCAGCATTTT. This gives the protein CAAQGAGSQPQHF.

The CDR3 sequence: CASSKNRGGYEQYV. Written as DNA, the CDR3 is TGTGCCAGCAGTAAAAACAGGGGGGGCTACGAGCAGTACGTC. The chain has TRBV2 and TRBJ2-7, with D maybe TRBD1 (8 bases). Germline-derived CDR1 and CDR2 are SNHLY and FYNNEI. V shed 5 bases and J shed 3 bases, with 14 bases lying between them. CDR3 length: 14 amino acids.

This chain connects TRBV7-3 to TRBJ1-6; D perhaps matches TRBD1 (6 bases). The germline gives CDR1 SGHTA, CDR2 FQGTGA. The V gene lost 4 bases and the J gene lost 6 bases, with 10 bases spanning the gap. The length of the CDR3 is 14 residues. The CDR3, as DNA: TGTGCCAGCAGCTCAACAGGGTTTAATTCACCCCTCCACTTT. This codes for CASSSTGFNSPLHF.

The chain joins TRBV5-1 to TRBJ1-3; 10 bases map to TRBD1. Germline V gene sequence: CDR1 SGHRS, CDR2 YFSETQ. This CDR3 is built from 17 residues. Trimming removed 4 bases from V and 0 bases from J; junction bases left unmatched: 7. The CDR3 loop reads CASSAGQGTSSGNTIYF. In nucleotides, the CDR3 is TGCGCCAGCAGCGCGGGACAGGGGACAAGCTCTGGAAACACCATATATTTT.